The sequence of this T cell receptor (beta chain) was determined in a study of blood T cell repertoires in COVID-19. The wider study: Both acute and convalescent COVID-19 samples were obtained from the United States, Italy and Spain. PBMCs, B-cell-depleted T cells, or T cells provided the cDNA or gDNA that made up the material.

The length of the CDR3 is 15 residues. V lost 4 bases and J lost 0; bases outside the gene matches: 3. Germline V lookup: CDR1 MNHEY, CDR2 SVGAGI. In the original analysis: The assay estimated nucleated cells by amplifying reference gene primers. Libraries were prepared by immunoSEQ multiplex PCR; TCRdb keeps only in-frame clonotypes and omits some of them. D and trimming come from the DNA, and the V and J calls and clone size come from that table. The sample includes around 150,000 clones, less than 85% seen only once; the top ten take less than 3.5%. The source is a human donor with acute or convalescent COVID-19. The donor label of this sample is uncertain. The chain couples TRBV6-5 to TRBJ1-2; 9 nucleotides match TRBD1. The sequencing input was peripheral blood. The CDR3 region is CASSSTGGPNYGYTF. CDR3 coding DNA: TGTGCCAGCAGTTCAACAGGGGGCCCTAACTATGGCTACACCTTC.